This T cell receptor beta chain was captured by sequencing in a study of blood T cell repertoires in COVID-19. Study-wide context: COVID-19 samples collected from the United States, Italy and Spain covered acute and convalescent phases. PBMCs, B-cell-depleted T cells, or T cells provided the cDNA or gDNA that made up the material.

The sample holds a few counts of this clone. Methods used by the authors: Estimation of nucleated cell counts relied on the amplification of reference gene primers. Profiled with immunoSEQ multiplex PCR; TCRdb holds only in-frame clones, not every one. V and J calls and clone size are those listed in that table; D and trimming were worked out from the DNA. The data hold some 40,000 clones, with roughly 80% observed a single time. With V trimmed by 5 bases and J by 3 bases, 12 bases remained unmatched. CDR3 length: 17 residues. Per germline, CDR1 SEHNR and CDR2 FQNEAQ (reference sequence). This clonotype originated in a man between 45 and 60 years old with active or convalescent COVID-19. Sequencing was carried out using peripheral blood. The V gene is TRBV7-9, the J gene TRBJ2-2, with 7 bases lining up with TRBD1. The CDR3: CASSPNRQGVYTGELFF. In nucleotides, the CDR3 is TGTGCCAGCAGCCCGAATCGTCAGGGGGTGTACACCGGGGAGCTGTTTTTT.